These 32 T cell receptor beta chains were all obtained from the same sample, sequenced in a study of Graves' ophthalmopathy and Graves' hyperthyroidism. Researchers took RNA transcripts and amplified TCR beta CDR3 regions from them. HTBI-primed first-round RT-PCR preceded second-round multiplex PCR. TCRdb analysed the multiplex PCR reads with MiXCR anew, one entry per CDR3 protein. The sample has some 370,000 distinct CDR3 sequences, roughly a sixth seen once. Sample: peripheral blood. The receptors were sampled from an adult woman with stable Graves' hyperthyroidism.

Ten or more counts support this clonotype. The DNA for the CDR3 is TGTGCCAGCAGCTCAAAAACGGGAGGGCAGTACTTC. It codes for CASSSKTGGQYF. The chain carries TRBV7-8 and TRBJ2-7; 7 positions match TRBD2. This CDR3 is 12 amino acids long. V shed 4 bases, J shed 9 bases, and the junction held 6 bases outside the gene matches. Germline values: CDR1 SGHVS, CDR2 FQNEAQ.

This clonotype was counted at least ten times. The V and J genes are TRBV30 and TRBJ1-5; the match to TRBD1 covers 11 bases. This CDR3 has 13 residues. With 8 bases clipped from V and 8 bases from J, the junction kept 8 bases outside the gene matches. In germline, CDR1 is GTSNPN, CDR2 SVGIG (reference sequence). CDR3 DNA sequence: TGTGCCGGTGGGACAGGGGGGATGGAGCCCCAGCATTTT. The encoded protein is CAGGTGGMEPQHF.

The table lists this clonotype with many counts. The chain uses TRBV12-3 or TRBV12-4 and TRBJ1-1; 7 nucleotides agree with TRBD1. V shed 1 base, J shed 3 bases, and the junction held 5 bases outside the gene matches. The CDR3 covers 15 residues. For the CDR3, the DNA is TGTGCCAGCAGTTTAGAGAGGGGGCGCGACACTGAAGCTTTCTTT. Translation gives CASSLERGRDTEAFF.

The table lists this clonotype with many counts. This chain uses TRBV5-5 with TRBJ2-7; no clear D gene. V lost 0 bases and J 0 bases, leaving 10 bases between the germline ends. This CDR3 is built from 15 residues. Germline-derived CDR1 and CDR2 are SGHKS and YYEKEE (reference sequence). DNA for the CDR3: TGTGCCAGCAGCTTGGAGGCAGGCGGCTCCTACGAGCAGTACTTC. Residues: CASSLEAGGSYEQYF.

This clonotype was observed many times. The V and J genes are TRBV6-5 and TRBJ2-4, with a weak D call TRBD1 (5 bases). The CDR3 runs 16 residues. V lost 4 bases and J lost 3, with 16 bases in between. Per the germline V gene, CDR1 is MNHEY and CDR2 is SVGAGI. The CDR3 is CASSSREGASKNIQYF. CDR3 nucleotides: TGTGCCAGCAGTTCCCGTGAAGGGGCGAGCAAAAACATTCAGTACTTC.

There are many counts of this clonotype. This chain connects TRBV7-9 to TRBJ1-6; D uncertain. Germline CDR1 SEHNR, CDR2 FQNEAQ (reference sequence). V gave up 1 base and J gave up 7 bases, with 8 bases separating them. The CDR3 is 14 amino acids. The CDR3 DNA reads as TGTGCCAGCAGCTTAGTCCAGACCAATTCACCCCTCCACTTT. It codes for CASSLVQTNSPLHF.

By share, this clonotype ranks as medium-sized. The genes are TRBV7-2 and TRBJ2-5; D is perhaps TRBD1 or TRBD2 (5 bases each). Germline assignment: CDR1 SGHTA and CDR2 FQGNSA. The V and J ends lost 0 bases and 2 bases respectively, with 10 bases between them. The CDR3 extends over 15 amino acids. The CDR3 region is CASSLATGPQETQYF. The CDR3 nucleotides are TGTGCCAGCAGCTTAGCGACGGGGCCTCAAGAGACCCAGTACTTC.

The chain carries TRBV20-1 and TRBJ2-5, with D maybe TRBD1 (5 bases). CDR3 size: 14 residues. The V gene's germline CDR1 is DFQATT and CDR2 SNEGSKA (reference sequence). Trimming removed 5 bases from V and 1 base from J, with 14 bases in between. The CDR3 nucleotides are TGCAGTGCTCCCGACAGCATTCTCCAAGAGACCCAGTACTTC. Protein sequence: CSAPDSILQETQYF.

This clonotype turned up a few times. The chain carries TRBV30 and TRBJ2-7, with D perhaps TRBD1 or TRBD2 (5 bases each). The CDR3 is made up of 11 amino acids. From germline, CDR1 is GTSNPN and CDR2 SVGIG (reference sequence). V dropped 5 bases and J dropped 5 bases, with 10 bases sitting between them. The CDR3 nucleotides are TGTGCCTGGTCCCGGGGCCACGAGCAGTACTTC. It codes for CAWSRGHEQYF.

Remarks on this clonotype: A much larger clone differs by one base, so this may be a read error. As the CDR3 is not closed by the conserved phenylalanine or tryptophan, this likely results from a read error. This chain joins TRBV12-3 or TRBV12-4 and TRBJ2-5, with D possibly matching TRBD2 (6 bases). This CDR3 is built from 14 residues. Trimming took 4 bases from V and 4 from J, leaving 13 bases between them. The CDR3 coding sequence is TGTGCCAGCAGTTCCCCGGGACTCCTAGAGACCCAGTACCTC. It translates to CASSSPGLLETQYL.

This clonotype was seen at least ten times. The genes are TRBV20-1 and TRBJ2-7, with 8 bases lining up with TRBD1. Germline lookup yields CDR1 DFQATT and CDR2 SNEGSKA (reference sequence). Trimming removed 3 bases from V and 0 bases from J; junction bases left unmatched: 10. This CDR3 has 16 amino acids. The CDR3 loop is CSARRLAGGPSYEQYF. The CDR3 DNA follows: TGCAGTGCTAGGCGTCTGGCAGGGGGCCCCTCCTACGAGCAGTACTTC.

The chain uses TRBV25-1 and TRBJ2-5; D gene ambiguous. Germline assignment: CDR1 MGHDK and CDR2 SYGVNS. V was trimmed by 1 base and J by 4 bases, leaving 13 bases between them. This CDR3 comprises 15 residues. CDR3 loop: CASSELGKFSETQYF. CDR3 bases: TGTGCCAGCAGTGAATTGGGGAAGTTTTCAGAGACCCAGTACTTC.

This clonotype was detected many times. This chain connects TRBV7-6 to TRBJ2-1; 9 bases are shared with TRBD1. The CDR3 length is 16 residues. CDR1 is SGHVS, CDR2 FNYEAQ, per germline. Trimming removed 4 bases from V and 2 bases from J; junction bases left unmatched: 6. CDR3 in DNA: TGTGCCAGCAGCTCGATACGGGACAGGGCCTACAATGAGCAGTTCTTC. Translating it yields CASSSIRDRAYNEQFF.

This clonotype was counted many times. The gene calls are TRBV6-1 and TRBJ1-1; TRBD1 matches at 7 bases. This CDR3 is 13 amino acids long. The V gene's germline CDR1 is MNHNS and CDR2 SASEGT. J was trimmed by 0 bases and V by 6 bases; bases with no gene match: 1. CDR3 bases: TGTGCCAGCAGGACAGGGTTGAACACTGAAGCTTTCTTT. Protein: CASRTGLNTEAFF.

In this sample, this clonotype turned up many times. This chain links TRBV5-1 with TRBJ2-7; 7 positions match TRBD1. Trimming took 4 bases from V and 3 from J; bases not matched to a gene: 7. The CDR3 runs to 14 residues. Germline assignment: CDR1 SGHRS and CDR2 YFSETQ. CDR3 coding DNA: TGCGCCAGCAGCCCCCGACAGGGAAACTACGAGCAGTACTTC. Translation gives CASSPRQGNYEQYF.

This clonotype was detected many times. The rearrangement joins TRBV6-2 or TRBV6-3 to TRBJ2-7; 7 positions agree with TRBD2. J gave up 6 bases and V 0 bases, and 8 bases lay outside the gene matches. Germline CDR1 MNHEY, CDR2 SVGEGT. CDR3 length equals 15 residues. The CDR3 loop is CASSYSRDYRPEQYF. In DNA form, the CDR3 reads TGTGCCAGCAGTTACTCCCGGGACTATCGTCCCGAGCAGTACTTC.

V is TRBV10-3 and J is TRBJ1-1; D gene ambiguous. CDR1 and CDR2 (germline): ENHRY, SYGVKD. Trimming stripped 8 bases from V and 3 bases from J, with 16 bases between. The CDR3 covers 14 residues. The chain's CDR3 is CAIVGGPPDTEAFF. The CDR3 DNA is TGTGCCATCGTGGGCGGACCACCGGACACTGAAGCTTTCTTT.

This clonotype has a count of ten or more. The chain uses TRBV12-3 or TRBV12-4 and TRBJ1-1; no definite D call. CDR3 length equals 12 residues. With 6 bases removed from V and 4 bases from J, the gap between germline ends came to 9 bases. For the CDR3, the DNA is TGTGCCAGCAGCTTCGTGCTCACTGAAGCTTTCTTT. Amino acids: CASSFVLTEAFF.

The table lists this clonotype with many counts. The CDR3 spells CASSYSTGNRQSLHF. The CDR3 region has the DNA TGTGCCAGCAGTTACTCGACAGGAAATCGTCAATCCCTCCACTTT. The genes are TRBV6-5 and TRBJ1-6; a weak D match, TRBD1 (6 bases). CDR3 length: 15 residues. V was trimmed by 0 bases and J by 14 bases, leaving 17 bases between them. CDR1 is MNHEY, CDR2 SVGAGI, per germline.

This clonotype was observed many times. The chain joins TRBV12-3 or TRBV12-4 to TRBJ2-7; D possibly matches TRBD1 or TRBD2 (5 bases each). The CDR3 spans 15 residues. V was cut by 8 bases and J by 2 bases, with 19 bases left in between. CDR3: CASRRPSEGTYEQYF. The DNA of the CDR3 is TGTGCCAGCCGTCGGCCCAGCGAGGGGACCTACGAGCAGTACTTC.

This chain joins TRBV5-1 and TRBJ1-2, with D possibly matching TRBD1 (5 bases). Trimming removed 0 bases at V and 6 bases at J, with 9 bases between. Germline CDR1 is SGHRS and CDR2 is YFSETQ. The CDR3 spans 13 residues. CDR3 residues: CASSLERGDGYTF. CDR3 nucleotide sequence: TGCGCCAGCAGCTTGGAGCGGGGGGATGGCTACACCTTC.

In nucleotides, the CDR3 is TGTGCCAGCCATAAGGGGGAGCGAGTTTACAATGAGCAGTTCTTC. It translates to CASHKGERVYNEQFF. This chain joins TRBV6-2 or TRBV6-3 and TRBJ2-1, with a possible D match to TRBD1 (6 bases). The CDR3 consists of 15 residues. Trimming cost V 8 bases and J 4 bases, with 18 bases left between them. The germline V gene has CDR1 MNHEY and CDR2 SVGEGT.

This clonotype has a count of ten or more. The chain has TRBV28 and TRBJ2-2; D is unresolved. CDR3 length: 15 residues. The germline V and J ends were trimmed by 5 bases and 2 bases, with 12 bases remaining between them. The germline V gene encodes CDR1 MDHEN and CDR2 SYDVKM. The CDR3 DNA reads as TGTGCCAGCAGTCTTCCCAGAAGTAACACCGGGGAGCTGTTTTTT. Amino acids: CASSLPRSNTGELFF. Full variable domain (rest looked up from reference TRBV28 and TRBJ2-2): DVKVTQSSRYLVKRTGEKVFLECVQDMDHENMFWYRQDPGLGLRLIYFSYDVKMKEKGDIPEGYSVSREKKERFSLILESASTNQTSMYLCASSLPRSNTGELFFGEGSRLTVL.

This clonotype has ten or more counts. The V and J genes are TRBV10-3 and TRBJ1-5; a possible D gene is TRBD1 (5 bases). V was clipped by 6 bases and J by 7 bases, with 13 bases between them. Germline CDR1 ENHRY, CDR2 SYGVKD. The CDR3 consists of 13 residues. The CDR3 DNA sequence: TGTGCCATCAGGGGGGAGGGTTGGCAGCCCCAGCATTTT. This translates into CAIRGEGWQPQHF.

This clonotype was counted ten times or more. This chain uses TRBV6-2 or TRBV6-3 with TRBJ2-7, with D perhaps matching TRBD2 (6 bases). CDR3 length equals 15 residues. The germline CDR1 and CDR2 sequences are MNHEY and SVGEGT. The V gene lost 6 bases and the J gene lost 7 bases, with 22 bases spanning the gap. The CDR3 DNA sequence: TGTGCCAGCAGGGTAGTTCCGGGACTGATCGGGGAGCAGTACTTC. This gives the protein CASRVVPGLIGEQYF.

This chain joins TRBV28 and TRBJ2-7; D is uncertain. This CDR3 comprises 12 residues. CDR1 is MDHEN, CDR2 SYDVKM, per germline. Trimming removed 4 bases at V and 7 bases at J, with 11 bases between. The CDR3 sequence: CASSSVAKEQYF. In DNA, the CDR3 is TGTGCCAGCAGTTCCGTGGCGAAGGAGCAGTACTTC.

This clonotype was observed a handful of times. This rearrangement joins TRBV9 to TRBJ2-5; D might be TRBD1 (7 bases). Germline V lookup: CDR1 SGDLS, CDR2 YYNGEE. V lost 0 bases, J lost 2 bases, and 11 bases lay in between. The CDR3 runs to 15 residues. In DNA, the CDR3 is TGTGCCAGCAGCGTAGCTCAGGGGGGACAAGAGACCCAGTACTTC. Translated: CASSVAQGGQETQYF.

There are many counts of this clonotype. This sequence joins TRBV27 and TRBJ1-5, with D possibly matching TRBD1 (5 bases). Trimming took 5 bases from V and 6 from J, leaving 14 bases between them. CDR1 is MNHEY and CDR2 is SMNVEV in the germline V gene (reference sequence). CDR3 length equals 14 residues. This CDR3 is CASSPSGGGQPQHF. The CDR3 DNA follows: TGTGCCAGCAGTCCATCGGGGGGTGGTCAGCCCCAGCATTTT.

This clonotype was counted many times. V usage is TRBV6-5 and J usage is TRBJ1-1; the D is unclear. The CDR3 sequence is 16 residues long. V lost 1 base and J lost 1, with 13 bases in between. CDR1 MNHEY and CDR2 SVGAGI come from the germline V gene. CDR3 nucleotide sequence: TGTGCCAGCAGTTACTTGTTTGGTCCCCAGAACACTGAAGCTTTCTTT. Translation gives CASSYLFGPQNTEAFF.

This clonotype was detected many times. The junction shows a germline mismatch at one end, possibly a read error. CDR3 sequence: CASSSTGGRQPRHF. The CDR3, as DNA: TGTGCCAGCAGCTCGACAGGGGGCCGTCAGCCCCGGCATTTT. The V gene is TRBV12-3 or TRBV12-4, the J gene TRBJ1-5; 10 nucleotides agree with TRBD1. The CDR3 runs 14 residues.

This clonotype was found many times. V gene TRBV4-3 combines with J gene TRBJ1-5, with D unclear. Trimming removed 0 bases from V and 3 bases from J, with 9 bases in between. Germline V gene sequence: CDR1 LGHNA, CDR2 YSLEER. This CDR3 region has 15 residues. The CDR3 loop reads CASSQEWGFNQPQHF. CDR3 in DNA: TGCGCCAGCAGCCAAGAGTGGGGTTTCAATCAGCCCCAGCATTTT.

This clonotype has a single count. The chain links TRBV19 to TRBJ2-7; D call uncertain. The V end lost 4 bases, the J end lost 6 bases, and 7 bases lay between the germline ends. Germline-derived CDR1 and CDR2 are LNHDA and SQIVND (reference sequence). The CDR3 sequence is 11 residues long. The CDR3 protein is CASSTFGEQYF. In DNA form, the CDR3 reads TGTGCCAGTAGTACCTTCGGCGAGCAGTACTTC.